This T cell receptor beta chain is drawn from a study of response to subunit inactivated influenza vaccine. General study results and limits: Seasonal influenza vaccination, on each occasion, was suggested by the authors to recruit few new T cells.

MiXCR, applied by TCRdb to the RT-PCR reads, yields one record per CDR3 protein. The table shows hundreds of thousands of distinct CDR3 sequences, with 22% occurring only once. Concerning this clonotype: Antigen specificity is unknown.

The sequencing used PBMCs from blood, collected about 20 months after vaccination. This sequence originates from a man between 50 and 70 years old who received an inactivated influenza vaccine.

CDR3 DNA sequence: TGTGCCTGGAGTGTGATCGAGACCCAGTACTTC. Amino acid sequence: CAWSVIETQYF. This sequence joins TRBV30 and TRBJ2-5, with D unresolved. Germline V gene sequence: CDR1 GTSNPN, CDR2 SVGIG (reference sequence). V lost 0 bases to trimming and J lost 5 bases, with 4 bases between them. CDR3 length: 11 residues. The full variable domain, its missing parts supplied by reference TRBV30 and TRBJ2-5, is SQTIHQWPATLVQPVGSPLSLECTVEGTSNPNLYWYRQAAGRGLQLLFYSVGIGQISSEVPQNLSASRPQDRQFILSSKKLLLSDSGFYLCAWSVIETQYFGPGTRLLVL.